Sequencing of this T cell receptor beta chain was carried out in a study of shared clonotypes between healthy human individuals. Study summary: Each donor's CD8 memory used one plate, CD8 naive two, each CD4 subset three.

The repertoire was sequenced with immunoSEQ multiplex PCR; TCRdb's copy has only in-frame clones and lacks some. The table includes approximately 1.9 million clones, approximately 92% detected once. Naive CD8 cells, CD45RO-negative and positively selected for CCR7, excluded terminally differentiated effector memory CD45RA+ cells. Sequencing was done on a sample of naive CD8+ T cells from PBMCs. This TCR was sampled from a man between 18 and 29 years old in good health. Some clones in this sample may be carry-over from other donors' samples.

This CDR3 is CASSQDRSGETQYF. The CDR3 DNA is TGCGCCAGCAGCCAAGATCGGTCGGGAGAGACCCAGTACTTC. The rearrangement uses TRBV4-1 and TRBJ2-5; D unclear. The CDR3 runs to 14 residues. The V gene's germline CDR1 is MGHRA and CDR2 YSYEKL. The V end was cut by 0 bases, the J end by 4 bases, with 9 bases between.